The clone carrying this T cell receptor beta chain appeared a few times. Its antigen is unidentified. This record comes from a study of response to subunit inactivated influenza vaccine. Study-wide findings and caveats: It was suggested by the authors that few new T cells are recruited by each seasonal influenza vaccination.

Deletions cut 0 bases from V and 5 bases from J, with 12 bases between. Germline-derived CDR1 and CDR2 are SGHRS and YFSETQ. The CDR3 is 14 amino acids. Each CDR3 protein gets one entry after TCRdb re-called the RT-PCR reads with MiXCR. Found here are more than 700,000 distinct CDR3 sequences, less than 25% of them singletons; the top ten hold 9.5% to 13%. The sequenced sample was PBMCs from blood, obtained around 5 days after vaccination. The clonotype originates from a man aged 50 to 60 who received an inactivated influenza vaccine. V gene TRBV5-1 combines with J gene TRBJ2-7; no clear D. This CDR3 reads CASSLAASLDEQYF. The CDR3 DNA is TGCGCCAGCAGCTTGGCGGCATCCCTGGACGAGCAGTACTTC. Variable domain in full (rest from reference TRBV5-1 and TRBJ2-7): KAGVTQTPRYLIKTRGQQVTLSCSPISGHRSVSWYQQTPGQGLQFLFEYFSETQRNKGNFPGRFSGRQFSNSRSEMNVSTLELGDSALYLCASSLAASLDEQYFGPGTRLTVT.